What follows are 16 T cell receptor beta chains derived from one specimen sequenced in a study of Siglec-9 on CD8 T cells in melanoma. Assay: immunoSEQ multiplex PCR; the TCRdb copy retains only in-frame clones and omits some. Found here are almost 30,000 clones, roughly 80% of them singletons; the top ten hold less than 7%. Sequencing was carried out using Siglec-9- CD8+ T cells sorted from blood. The source of these receptors is a human donor in good health.

This chain joins TRBV7-8 and TRBJ1-5; D uncertain. Per the germline V gene, CDR1 is SGHVS and CDR2 is FQNEAQ. The CDR3 sequence is 15 residues long. V gave up 1 base and J gave up 5 bases, with 12 bases separating them. The CDR3 reads CASSLVPGLHQPQHF. The CDR3 DNA reads as TGTGCCAGCAGCTTAGTCCCCGGGCTGCATCAGCCCCAGCATTTT.

The chain uses TRBV9 and TRBJ2-3; D may be TRBD2 (6 bases). V was clipped by 0 bases and J by 0 bases, with 14 bases between them. Germline CDR1 SGDLS, CDR2 YYNGEE. This CDR3 has 17 amino acids. CDR3 in DNA: TGTGCCAGCAGCGTAGTAGGAGGGCCCGGAAGCACAGATACGCAGTATTTT. Its protein product is CASSVVGGPGSTDTQYF.

The V and J genes are TRBV4-1 and TRBJ1-6; maybe TRBD1 (6 bases). This CDR3 has 20 amino acids. V lost 1 base, J lost 7 bases, and 26 bases lay in between. CDR1 and CDR2 (germline): MGHRA, YSYEKL. For the CDR3, the DNA is TGCGCCAGCAGCCAAGTAGTTTCCGGACCGGTTCCAGGGGTAAATTCACCCCTCCACTTT. Its translation: CASSQVVSGPVPGVNSPLHF.

The count of this clone is one. DNA of the CDR3: TGCAGCGTTGAAGATCGACTAGCGGGAAGCGCGAACACCGGGGAGCTGTTTTTT. It codes for CSVEDRLAGSANTGELFF. The chain uses TRBV29-1 and TRBJ2-2; TRBD2 matches 11 bases. The V and J ends lost 0 bases and 0 bases, in that order; junction bases with no gene match: 6. Germline V gene lookup returns CDR1 SQVTM and CDR2 ANQGSEA. CDR3 size: 18 residues.

The chain links TRBV9 to TRBJ2-7; D perhaps matches TRBD1 (6 bases). Germline CDR1 reads SGDLS; CDR2 reads YYNGEE. V was trimmed by 1 base and J by 5 bases, leaving 13 bases between them. This CDR3 comprises 14 residues. DNA of the CDR3: TGTGCCAGCAGCGTAAATGCAGGGGACAACGAGCAGTACTTC. This sequence encodes CASSVNAGDNEQYF.

A few counts support this clone. The chain links TRBV28 to TRBJ1-5; D call uncertain. Trimming took off 5 bases at V and 10 bases at J, with 3 bases between the two ends. This CDR3 spans 9 amino acids. The V gene's germline CDR1 is MDHEN and CDR2 SYDVKM. CDR3: CASSHPQHF. DNA for the CDR3: TGTGCCAGCAGTCACCCCCAGCATTTT.

This sequence joins TRBV7-2 and TRBJ2-7, with 8 bases aligning to TRBD2. CDR1 and CDR2 (germline): SGHTA, FQGNSA. This CDR3 region has 16 residues. After removal of 2 bases from V and 1 base from J, the junction contained 7 bases not matched to a gene. DNA of the CDR3: TGTGCCAGCAGCTTACTGTTTACTAGCGGATCCTACGAGCAGTACTTC. Its translation: CASSLLFTSGSYEQYF.

The DNA for the CDR3 is TGTGCCAGCAGCGTTTCCGAGACAGGGGACGATACGCAGTATTTT. Encoded protein: CASSVSETGDDTQYF. The V gene is TRBV5-4, the J gene TRBJ2-3; 8 bases line up with TRBD1. The CDR3 loop spans 15 amino acids. CDR1 is SGHNT, CDR2 YYREEE, per germline (reference sequence). After removal of 4 bases from V and 6 bases from J, the junction contained 10 bases not matched to a gene.

This clone was detected a few times. The V gene is TRBV27, the J gene TRBJ1-1; 7 bases align to TRBD1. The CDR3 covers 15 residues. J was trimmed by 8 bases and V by 5 bases; bases with no gene match: 14. Germline CDR1 and CDR2: MNHEY and SMNVEV (reference sequence). CDR3 in amino acids: CASSHNPFGGQEAFF. CDR3 bases: TGTGCCAGCAGTCACAATCCCTTCGGGGGACAGGAAGCTTTCTTT.

J is TRBJ1-4 and V is TRBV14; the D is unclear. The CDR3 consists of 15 residues. The ends were cut back, 3 bases at V and 0 bases at J, with 8 bases in the middle. The germline V gene has CDR1 SGHDN and CDR2 FVKESK. The CDR3 protein is CASSQRKPTNEKLFF. CDR3 nucleotide sequence: TGTGCCAGCAGCCAGAGGAAGCCAACTAATGAAAAACTGTTTTTT.

The V gene is TRBV27, the J gene TRBJ1-6, with D possibly being TRBD1 (5 bases). Germline values: CDR1 MNHEY, CDR2 SMNVEV (reference sequence). The CDR3 consists of 15 residues. The V and J ends lost 3 bases and 3 bases respectively, with 9 bases between them. The CDR3 nucleotides are TGTGCCAGCAGTTTGGCTGGGGGCTATAATTCACCCCTCCACTTT. Translation: CASSLAGGYNSPLHF.

V gene TRBV9 combines with J gene TRBJ2-7; perhaps D is TRBD1 or TRBD2 (5 bases each). Trimming removed 0 bases from V and 2 bases from J, with 12 bases in between. The CDR3 loop spans 15 amino acids. Germline V lookup: CDR1 SGDLS, CDR2 YYNGEE. In nucleotides, the CDR3 is TGTGCCAGCAGCGTAGGGGCAGGGAGTACCTACGAGCAGTACTTC. Translating it yields CASSVGAGSTYEQYF.

The rearrangement joins TRBV29-1 to TRBJ2-7; D might be TRBD2 (6 bases). V lost 3 bases, J lost 6 bases, and 12 bases lay in between. The CDR3 spans 12 residues. CDR1 and CDR2 from the germline V gene are SQVTM and ANQGSEA. DNA for the CDR3: TGCAGCGTTGATACGGGAGCCGGCGAGCAGTACGTC. Protein product: CSVDTGAGEQYV.

The chain combines TRBV13 with TRBJ2-3, with TRBD2 matching over 8 bases. There are 20 residues in the CDR3. The junction had 21 bases not matched to a gene; V was cut back by 4 bases and J by 3 bases. Germline V lookup: CDR1 PRHDT, CDR2 FYEKMQ (reference sequence). CDR3 amino acids: CASSWGPQRGLTLGTDTQYF. The CDR3 DNA reads TGTGCCAGCAGCTGGGGTCCGCAGCGGGGGCTCACCCTGGGGACAGATACGCAGTATTTT.

The V and J genes are TRBV7-6 and TRBJ1-1; TRBD1 matches at 8 bases. Germline CDR1 is SGHVS and CDR2 is FNYEAQ. The CDR3 consists of 16 residues. The V gene end was trimmed by 5 bases and the J gene end by 2 bases; junction bases not matched to a gene: 10. In DNA, the CDR3 is TGTGCCAGCAGCCCCGTACCATCAGGGGGCAACACTGAAGCTTTCTTT. It encodes CASSPVPSGGNTEAFF.

CDR3 in DNA: TGTGCCAGCAGGTCCAGGGGGGCGGACACTGAAGCTTTCTTT. As protein: CASRSRGADTEAFF. The genes are TRBV28 and TRBJ1-1, with 7 bases lining up with TRBD1. Germline V CDR1 and CDR2: MDHEN, SYDVKM. The trim removed 6 bases at V and 3 bases at J, leaving 7 bases unmatched. The CDR3 is 14 amino acids.